This section outlines one TCR beta chain sequence together with its context. Its antigen remains unidentified. Some clones are missing from TCRdb's copy, which holds only in-frame ones; the method was immunoSEQ multiplex PCR. The sample gives 100,000 or so clones, approximately 91% of which show up once; more than 10% is in the top ten. This specimen comes from a study of siplizumab effects on memory and regulatory T cells. The study's findings and limits: For mappable alloreactive CD4+ clones, the mean Treg-derived fraction was 68.8% with siplizumab and 25% to 30% in controls. Solely a minor proportion of alloreactive clones could be assigned to unstimulated subsets. Significant reduction of alloreactive sequences traceable to unstimulated CD4+ memory cells was observed with siplizumab. In siplizumab cultures, the suppressive function of proliferating Tregs remained unconfirmed.

This CDR3 is built from 15 residues. V lost 1 base, J lost 3 bases, and 13 bases lay in between. Germline lookup yields CDR1 SGHNT and CDR2 YENEEA. The chain is built from TRBV11-3 and TRBJ2-7; D is unclear. Sequencing used non-Treg CD4+ T cells sorted from blood. The clonotype comes from a human donor in good health. The CDR3 loop is CASSLVAGKGYEQYF. The CDR3 DNA follows: TGTGCCAGCAGCTTAGTAGCAGGTAAAGGCTACGAGCAGTACTTC. Full variable domain (missing parts from reference TRBV11-3 and TRBJ2-7): EAGVVQSPRYKIIEKKQPVAFWCNPISGHNTLYWYLQNLGQGPELLIRYENEEAVDDSQLPKDRFSAERLKGVDSTLKIQPAELGDSAVYLCASSLVAGKGYEQYFGPGTRLTVT.